These 14 T cell receptor beta chains originate from one sample sequenced in a study of radiation and T cells in renal cell carcinoma. Noted treatment: treatment-naive control, cytoreductive nephrectomy. Data came from immunoSEQ multiplex PCR; TCRdb stores just in-frame clones and leaves some out. The sample holds 15,000 or so clones, roughly 60% seen once. Sequenced here: tumor tissue, sampled from a patient whose treatment was nephrectomy without radiotherapy. All receptors derive from a man in his sixties with renal cell carcinoma.

The chain has TRBV5-1 and TRBJ1-4, with D maybe TRBD1 (5 bases). The ends were cut back, 4 bases at V and 2 bases at J, with 12 bases in the middle. Per the germline V gene, CDR1 is SGHRS and CDR2 is YFSETQ. The CDR3 has 15 amino acids. The CDR3 sequence is CASSRDVGTNEKLFF. CDR3 bases: TGCGCCAGCAGCAGGGACGTAGGGACTAATGAAAAACTGTTTTTT.

The CDR3 is CASSYNRGRETQYF. CDR3 coding DNA: TGTGCCAGCAGCTATAACAGGGGGCGGGAGACCCAGTACTTC. The chain combines TRBV7-2 with TRBJ2-5; 9 bases fit TRBD1. Unmatched junction bases numbered 5, after V lost 4 bases and J lost 5 bases. The CDR3 loop spans 14 amino acids. Germline assignment: CDR1 SGHTA and CDR2 FQGNSA. Full variable domain (remainder filled in from reference TRBV7-2 and TRBJ2-5): GAGVSQSPSNKVTEKGKDVELRCDPISGHTALYWYRQSLGQGLEFLIYFQGNSAPDKSGLPSDRFSAERTGGSVSTLTIQRTQQEDSAVYLCASSYNRGRETQYFGPGTRLLVL.

This clone has only one observation. This chain links TRBV28 with TRBJ2-7, with 7 positions matching TRBD1. The CDR3 has 14 residues. Germline V gene data show CDR1 as MDHEN and CDR2 as SYDVKM. V lost 6 bases and J lost 3; bases outside the gene matches: 8. The CDR3 reads CASSPPGQLYEQYF. The CDR3 DNA is TGTGCCAGCAGCCCACCGGGACAGCTCTACGAGCAGTACTTC.

This clone is classed as medium-sized (0.01 to 0.1%). The gene calls are TRBV2 and TRBJ1-5; D is unclear. V was shortened by 6 bases and J by 3 bases, with 15 bases between the two germline ends. Germline-derived CDR1 and CDR2 are SNHLY and FYNNEI. The CDR3 contains 15 residues. The CDR3 DNA reads as TGTGCCAGCAGACCGACAAGCGCAAACAATCAGCCCCAGCATTTT. This sequence encodes CASRPTSANNQPQHF.

The chain recombines TRBV7-9 with TRBJ2-7; 8 bases agree with TRBD1. CDR3 length equals 15 residues. The ends lost 5 bases at V and 7 bases at J; junction bases unmatched: 13. Germline V CDR1 and CDR2: SEHNR, FQNEAQ (reference sequence). CDR3 residues: CASSQLGQGGREQYF. The DNA for the CDR3 is TGTGCCAGCAGCCAACTCGGACAGGGAGGTCGGGAGCAGTACTTC.

CDR3 sequence: CASSPRRELGTEAFF. In nucleotides, the CDR3 is TGTGCCAGCTCACCACGGAGGGAGTTAGGCACTGAAGCTTTCTTT. The rearrangement links TRBV18 to TRBJ1-1; D is unclear. CDR1 KGHSH and CDR2 LQKENI come from the germline V gene. V was clipped by 1 base and J by 4 bases, with 13 bases between them. The CDR3 totals 15 residues.

The V call is TRBV25-1, the J call TRBJ2-6, with TRBD1 identical over 10 bases. The length of the CDR3 is 17 residues. Germline V lookup: CDR1 MGHDK, CDR2 SYGVNS. The J segment lost 2 bases and the V segment lost 5 bases, leaving 6 bases of the junction unmatched. The CDR3 DNA reads as TGTGCCAGCAGTTCCTTAGGGACAGGGGCTGGGGCCAACGTCCTGACTTTC. It codes for CASSSLGTGAGANVLTF.

By sample fraction, this clone is medium-sized. The chain couples TRBV19 to TRBJ1-5; possibly TRBD1 for D (5 bases). CDR1 LNHDA and CDR2 SQIVND come from the germline V gene (reference sequence). CDR3 length: 13 amino acids. The V end was cut by 7 bases, the J end by 6 bases, with 13 bases between. CDR3 in DNA: TGTGCCAGTAACGCAGGGTACCTTCAGCCCCAGCATTTT. Protein sequence: CASNAGYLQPQHF.

J is TRBJ1-1 and V is TRBV29-1; 8 nucleotides agree with TRBD1. Germline V gene sequence: CDR1 SQVTM, CDR2 ANQGSEA. The CDR3 covers 14 residues. After removal of 6 bases from V and 0 bases from J, the junction contained 6 bases not matched to a gene. CDR3 sequence (DNA): TGCAGCGTGGTAACAGGGGGGATGAACACTGAAGCTTTCTTT. Translated, it gives CSVVTGGMNTEAFF.

This clone was seen a few times. The rearrangement links TRBV5-1 to TRBJ2-7, with TRBD2 as a possible D gene (6 bases). The V end lost 4 bases, the J end lost 6 bases, and 20 bases lay between the germline ends. The germline V gene encodes CDR1 SGHRS and CDR2 YFSETQ. The CDR3 contains 15 residues. CDR3 sequence (DNA): TGCGCCAGCAGCCCCGGGGGAGGAGGCGTCCCCGAGCAGTACTTC. This codes for CASSPGGGGVPEQYF.

This clone was detected only once. The chain uses TRBV30 and TRBJ1-6; a possible D gene is TRBD1 (6 bases). This CDR3 spans 14 amino acids. Germline CDR1 reads GTSNPN; CDR2 reads SVGIG (reference sequence). V was pared by 8 bases and J by 7 bases, with 18 bases between. The CDR3 sequence: CALRGGATNSPLHF. CDR3 nucleotide sequence: TGTGCCCTAAGGGGGGGGGCAACGAATTCACCCCTCCACTTT.

V is TRBV6-6 and J is TRBJ1-6; D uncertain. Germline V gene sequence: CDR1 MNHNY, CDR2 SVGAGI (reference sequence). V dropped 5 bases and J dropped 13 bases, with 15 bases sitting between them. This CDR3 contains 13 residues. The CDR3 here is CASSTSKTSPLHF. CDR3 nucleotides: TGTGCCAGCAGTACATCAAAGACCAGTCCCCTCCACTTT.

The genes are TRBV5-4 and TRBJ1-1; unclear D gene. CDR3 length: 14 amino acids. Germline CDR1 and CDR2: SGHNT and YYREEE (reference sequence). Trimming took off 0 bases at V and 0 bases at J, with 6 bases between the two ends. CDR3 region: CASSLASMNTEAFF. The CDR3 DNA follows: TGTGCCAGCAGCTTGGCCAGTATGAACACTGAAGCTTTCTTT.

The J gene is TRBJ1-3, the V gene TRBV5-1; no reliable D call. V was cut by 0 bases and J by 0 bases, with 4 bases left in between. Germline loops: CDR1 SGHRS, CDR2 YFSETQ. This CDR3 has 14 residues. CDR3 DNA: TGCGCCAGCAGCTTGGGGAGCTCTGGAAACACCATATATTTT. This sequence encodes CASSLGSSGNTIYF.